This passage covers 21 T cell receptor beta chains from one sample sequenced in a study of vaccination effects on CD4 cells after COVID-19. Expansion of antigen-specific CD4+ T cells with viral peptide pools was carried out by the ViraFEST assay before sequencing. At the end of approximately 10 days of culture, CD4+ T cells were isolated. No antigen has been assigned to these receptors. Profiling relied on immunoSEQ multiplex PCR, and the TCRdb table lists in-frame clones only, not all of them. The sample has 55,000 to 65,000 clones, 81% seen once. The material was CD4+ T cells from PBMCs cultured with HCoV-229E spike peptides, obtained before COVID-19 vaccination. The receptor source for this set is a human donor who received a COVID-19 vaccine.

J is TRBJ2-5 and V is TRBV5-1; possible D gene TRBD1, 6 bases. Germline-derived CDR1 and CDR2 are SGHRS and YFSETQ. The CDR3 length is 14 residues. Trimming took off 5 bases at V and 5 bases at J, with 16 bases between the two ends. The CDR3 DNA follows: TGCGCCAGCAGTGAACACACAGGGCGGGAGACCCAGTACTTC. It is translated as CASSEHTGRETQYF. The whole variable domain, filled in from reference TRBV5-1 and TRBJ2-5, reads KAGVTQTPRYLIKTRGQQVTLSCSPISGHRSVSWYQQTPGQGLQFLFEYFSETQRNKGNFPGRFSGRQFSNSRSEMNVSTLELGDSALYLCASSEHTGRETQYFGPGTRLLVL.

The CDR3 DNA reads as TGTGCCAGCAGTGAAGCGGGAGGGGGGGCGGTCTATGGCTACACCTTC. Its protein product is CASSEAGGGAVYGYTF. The chain employs TRBV6-1 and TRBJ1-2, with D perhaps matching TRBD1 (6 bases). Trimming pared 0 bases from V and 4 bases from J, leaving 15 bases between. There are 16 residues in the CDR3. Germline assignment: CDR1 MNHNS and CDR2 SASEGT.

This chain links TRBV12-3 or TRBV12-4 with TRBJ2-3; the D gene is possibly TRBD1 (6 bases). V lost 3 bases and J 9 bases, leaving 10 bases between the germline ends. CDR3 length: 12 amino acids. CDR3 loop: CASSLGQGTQYF. The CDR3 DNA is TGTGCCAGCAGTTTGGGACAAGGGACGCAGTATTTT.

The chain recombines TRBV28 with TRBJ2-3, with 8 bases lining up with TRBD2. This CDR3 contains 15 residues. From germline, CDR1 is MDHEN and CDR2 SYDVKM. Trimming cost V 3 bases and J 4 bases; bases outside gene matches: 6. DNA of the CDR3: TGTGCCAGCAGTTTCTCCCGGGGGGGCGCAGATACGCAGTATTTT. Translated: CASSFSRGGADTQYF.

In its sample, this clone was seen a few times. The rearrangement uses TRBV7-6 and TRBJ1-6; maybe TRBD1 (5 bases). This CDR3 region has 15 residues. V was pared by 4 bases and J by 10 bases, with 17 bases between. CDR1 and CDR2 (germline): SGHVS, FNYEAQ. The CDR3 DNA sequence: TGTGCCAGCAGCTCTACGACGGGGGTAGGGTCACCCCTCCACTTT. As protein: CASSSTTGVGSPLHF.

The chain joins TRBV5-1 to TRBJ1-1; a possible D gene is TRBD1 (6 bases). CDR1 is SGHRS and CDR2 is YFSETQ in the germline V gene. This CDR3 comprises 13 residues. The V end lost 0 bases, the J end lost 11 bases, and 14 bases lay between the germline ends. The DNA of the CDR3 is TGCGCCAGCAGCTTGGCGGGGGCGAGTGACGCTTTCTTT. Protein: CASSLAGASDAFF.

The chain employs TRBV28 and TRBJ2-5, with 7 bases aligning to TRBD2. The CDR3 totals 14 residues. The J segment lost 5 bases and the V segment lost 3 bases, leaving 6 bases of the junction unmatched. From germline, CDR1 is MDHEN and CDR2 SYDVKM. The CDR3 region has the DNA TGTGCCAGCAGTTTGGGAGGGAGTCAGGAGACCCAGTACTTC. Translated: CASSLGGSQETQYF.

The chain couples TRBV30 to TRBJ1-2; D perhaps matches TRBD1 (6 bases). The CDR3 sequence is 12 residues long. Germline values: CDR1 GTSNPN, CDR2 SVGIG (reference sequence). The CDR3 DNA follows: TGTGTCGGAGGGGGGGCGGGCGATGGCTACACCTTC. The encoded protein is CVGGGAGDGYTF.

The chain uses TRBV5-4 and TRBJ2-5; D may match TRBD1 or TRBD2 (5 bases each). Per the germline V gene, CDR1 is SGHNT and CDR2 is YYREEE (reference sequence). The CDR3 spans 13 residues. V dropped 3 bases and J dropped 3 bases, with 9 bases sitting between them. CDR3 amino acids: CASSSGTEETQYF. CDR3 DNA sequence: TGTGCCAGCAGCTCAGGGACGGAAGAGACCCAGTACTTC.

J is TRBJ1-6 and V is TRBV5-5, with D perhaps TRBD1 (6 bases). Germline V lookup: CDR1 SGHKS, CDR2 YYEKEE (reference sequence). Between the trimmed V and J ends, which lost 1 base and 3 bases, there was a span of 11 bases. The CDR3 length is 16 residues. The CDR3 nucleotides are TGTGCCAGCAGCTTGCTGGACAGACTCTATAATTCACCCCTCCACTTT. Its translation: CASSLLDRLYNSPLHF.

The J gene is TRBJ1-1, the V gene TRBV29-1, with D unresolved. The V gene's germline CDR1 is SQVTM and CDR2 ANQGSEA. V was pared by 0 bases and J by 5 bases, with 7 bases between. This CDR3 region has 12 residues. The CDR3 DNA reads TGCAGCGTTGAAGAGGGTCAGACTGAAGCTTTCTTT. Translated, it gives CSVEEGQTEAFF.

This clone turned up a few times. The gene calls are TRBV7-9 and TRBJ1-1; perhaps TRBD1 as D (5 bases). Trimming stripped 5 bases from V and 0 bases from J, with 13 bases between. Germline V gene sequence: CDR1 SEHNR, CDR2 FQNEAQ (reference sequence). The CDR3 length is 15 residues. The CDR3 protein is CASSPQTVMNTEAFF. The CDR3 nucleotides read TGTGCCAGCAGCCCCCAGACAGTCATGAACACTGAAGCTTTCTTT.

This chain uses TRBV3-1 (or the pseudogene TRBV3-2) with TRBJ1-3; D uncertain. CDR1 and CDR2 (germline): LGHDT, YNNKEL (reference sequence). This CDR3 comprises 14 residues. V was cut by 3 bases and J by 3 bases, with 9 bases left in between. This CDR3 reads CASSQGFDGNTIYF. CDR3 nucleotides: TGTGCCAGCAGCCAGGGGTTCGATGGAAACACCATATATTTT.

V usage is TRBV2 and J usage is TRBJ1-6; D is unresolved. The CDR3 is 13 residues long. The germline gives CDR1 SNHLY, CDR2 FYNNEI. Deletions cut 7 bases from V and 14 bases from J, with 18 bases between. The CDR3 DNA sequence: TGTGCCAGCACTTTCGCGGTGCCTTCGGCCCTCCACTTT. This encodes CASTFAVPSALHF.

J is TRBJ2-7 and V is TRBV10-1; 7 positions match TRBD1. V shed 2 bases and J 4 bases; nucleotides not matched to a gene: 11. The CDR3 length is 16 residues. The germline gives CDR1 WNHNN, CDR2 SYGVQD (reference sequence). In DNA form, the CDR3 reads TGCGCCAGCAGTGAGAAAGAGGACAGGTTTAAATACGAGCAGTACGTC. Its protein is CASSEKEDRFKYEQYV.

This rearrangement joins TRBV6-6 to TRBJ2-5; D not certain. The CDR3 covers 11 residues. V shed 9 bases and J shed 6 bases, with 11 bases lying between them. Germline V gene data show CDR1 as MNHNY and CDR2 as SVGAGI (reference sequence). The CDR3 bases are TGTGCCAGTACCGGGCGGCAGACCCAGTACTTC. It is translated as CASTGRQTQYF.

V and J are TRBV2 and TRBJ1-1; maybe TRBD1 (6 bases). V lost 5 bases, J lost 3 bases, and 16 bases lay in between. CDR3 length: 15 residues. Germline CDR1 is SNHLY and CDR2 is FYNNEI. CDR3 residues: CASSYLQGSDTEAFF. For the CDR3, the DNA is TGTGCCAGCAGTTACTTACAGGGTTCAGACACTGAAGCTTTCTTT.

V usage is TRBV7-3 and J usage is TRBJ1-1, with TRBD1 as a possible D gene (5 bases). The CDR3 covers 16 residues. CDR1 is SGHTA and CDR2 is FQGTGA in the germline V gene. V shed 5 bases and J shed 0 bases, with 16 bases lying between them. This chain's CDR3 is CASSLTGQVMNTEAFF. In nucleotides, the CDR3 is TGTGCCAGCAGCCTTACGGGGCAGGTTATGAACACTGAAGCTTTCTTT.

The chain is built from TRBV19 and TRBJ2-3; D unclear. Germline V gene sequence: CDR1 LNHDA, CDR2 SQIVND (reference sequence). The CDR3 spans 11 residues. V lost 6 bases to trimming and J lost 4 bases, with 5 bases between them. Here the CDR3 DNA reads TGTGCCAGTAGCTATTCAGATACGCAGTATTTT. Translating it yields CASSYSDTQYF.

V gene TRBV10-3 combines with J gene TRBJ1-2; TRBD1 might be the D (5 bases). Trimming cost V 9 bases and J 4 bases, with 18 bases left between them. The CDR3 length is 14 residues. Germline CDR1 reads ENHRY; CDR2 reads SYGVKD. Written as DNA, the CDR3 is TGTGCCATAGAGGCTTCGGACGGGACCTATGGCTACACCTTC. This encodes CAIEASDGTYGYTF.

The chain has TRBV30 and TRBJ1-5; 8 nucleotides line up with TRBD1. CDR1 and CDR2 from the germline V gene are GTSNPN and SVGIG (reference sequence). V lost 2 bases, J lost 3 bases, and 3 bases stayed unmatched. The CDR3 extends over 14 amino acids. The CDR3 DNA is TGTGCCTGGAGTTCAGGGGGCTCCAATCAGCCCCAGCATTTT. Translated, it gives CAWSSGGSNQPQHF.